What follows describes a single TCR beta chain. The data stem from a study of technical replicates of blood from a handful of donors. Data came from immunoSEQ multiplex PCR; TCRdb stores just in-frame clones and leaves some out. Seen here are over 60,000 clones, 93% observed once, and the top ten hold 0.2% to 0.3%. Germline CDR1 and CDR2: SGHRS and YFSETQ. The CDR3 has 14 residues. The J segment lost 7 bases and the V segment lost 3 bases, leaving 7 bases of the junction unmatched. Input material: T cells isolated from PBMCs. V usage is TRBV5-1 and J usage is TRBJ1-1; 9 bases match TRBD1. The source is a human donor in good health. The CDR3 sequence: CASSSTTGGGEAFF. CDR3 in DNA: TGCGCCAGCAGCTCTACTACAGGGGGCGGTGAAGCTTTCTTT.